The clone carrying this T cell receptor beta chain was counted a few times. TCRdb re-analysed the 5' RACE reads in MiXCR, keeping a single row per CDR3 protein. The sample includes about 260,000 distinct CDR3 sequences, 10% to 15% seen only once; the top ten take about 0.51%. This specimen comes from a study of T cells after yellow fever vaccination. Study overall: Preparation of fractions with low cell numbers was performed using SMART-Seq v4 Ultra Low Input.

This receptor was obtained from a man aged 25 to 40 who received the YFV17D yellow fever vaccine. The sequences come from CD4+ T cells sorted from PBMCs, collected 45 days after the yellow fever booster vaccination.

The DNA for the CDR3 is TGTGCCAGCAGCCCGGGCAGGCCTAATCAGCCCCAGCATTTT. It specifies CASSPGRPNQPQHF. The V gene is TRBV7-2, the J gene TRBJ1-5; D is unclear. Germline V gene lookup returns CDR1 SGHTA and CDR2 FQGNSA. Trimming left V 5 bases short and J 4 bases short, with 12 bases between. The CDR3 is made up of 14 amino acids.